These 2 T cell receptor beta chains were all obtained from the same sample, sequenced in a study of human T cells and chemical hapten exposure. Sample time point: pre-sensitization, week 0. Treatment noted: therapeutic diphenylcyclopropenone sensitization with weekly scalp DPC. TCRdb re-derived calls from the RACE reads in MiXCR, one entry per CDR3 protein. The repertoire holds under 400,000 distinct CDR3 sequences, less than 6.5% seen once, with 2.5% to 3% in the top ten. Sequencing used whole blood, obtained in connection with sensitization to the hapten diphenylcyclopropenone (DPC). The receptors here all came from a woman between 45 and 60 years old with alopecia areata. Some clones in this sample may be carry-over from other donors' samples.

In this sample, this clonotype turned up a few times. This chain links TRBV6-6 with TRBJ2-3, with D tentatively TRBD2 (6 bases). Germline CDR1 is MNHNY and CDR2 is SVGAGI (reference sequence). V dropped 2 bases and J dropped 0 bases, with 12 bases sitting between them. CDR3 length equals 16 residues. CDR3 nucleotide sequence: TGTGCCAGCAGTTACCACCCTAGCGCTAGCACAGATACGCAGTATTTT. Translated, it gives CASSYHPSASTDTQYF.

CDR3 bases: TGTGCCAGCAGTGAAATTAGACGAGGGGAAAAACTGTTTTTT. The encoded protein is CASSEIRRGEKLFF. This rearrangement joins TRBV2 to TRBJ1-4; D unclear. The CDR3 has 14 residues. Germline CDR1 and CDR2: SNHLY and FYNNEI. The germline V and J ends were trimmed by 2 bases and 8 bases, with 12 bases remaining between them.